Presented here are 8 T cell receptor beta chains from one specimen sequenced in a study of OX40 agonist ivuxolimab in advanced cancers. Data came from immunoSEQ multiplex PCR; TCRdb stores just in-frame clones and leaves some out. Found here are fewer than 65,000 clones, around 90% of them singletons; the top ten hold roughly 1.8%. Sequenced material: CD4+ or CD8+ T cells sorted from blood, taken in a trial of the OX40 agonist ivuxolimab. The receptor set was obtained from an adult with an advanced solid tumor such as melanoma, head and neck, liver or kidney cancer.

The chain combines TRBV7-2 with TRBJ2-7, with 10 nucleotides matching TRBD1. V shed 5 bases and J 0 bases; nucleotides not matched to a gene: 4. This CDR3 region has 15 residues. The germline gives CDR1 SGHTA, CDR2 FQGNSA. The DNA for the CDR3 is TGTGCCAGCAGCCCTCGACAGGGGGCCTCCTACGAGCAGTACTTC. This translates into CASSPRQGASYEQYF.

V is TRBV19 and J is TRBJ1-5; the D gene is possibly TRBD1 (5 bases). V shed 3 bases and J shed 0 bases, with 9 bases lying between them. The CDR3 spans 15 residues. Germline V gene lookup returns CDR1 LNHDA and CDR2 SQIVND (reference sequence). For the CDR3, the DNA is TGTGCCAGTAGTATTGGGACCATTAGCAATCAGCCCCAGCATTTT. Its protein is CASSIGTISNQPQHF. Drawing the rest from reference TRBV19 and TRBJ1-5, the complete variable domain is DGGITQSPKYLFRKEGQNVTLSCEQNLNHDAMYWYRQDPGQGLRLIYYSQIVNDFQKGDIAEGYSVSREKKESFPLTVTSAQKNPTAFYLCASSIGTISNQPQHFGDGTRLSIL.

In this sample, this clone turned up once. The CDR3 loop is CASSLGQGSSEAFF. CDR3 DNA: TGTGCCAGCAGCCTAGGACAGGGATCATCTGAAGCTTTCTTT. The chain is built from TRBV28 and TRBJ1-1; 8 nucleotides align to TRBD1. With 6 bases clipped from V and 6 bases from J, the junction kept 9 bases outside the gene matches. The CDR3 totals 14 residues. Per germline, CDR1 MDHEN and CDR2 SYDVKM. Full variable domain (rest looked up from reference TRBV28 and TRBJ1-1): DVKVTQSSRYLVKRTGEKVFLECVQDMDHENMFWYRQDPGLGLRLIYFSYDVKMKEKGDIPEGYSVSREKKERFSLILESASTNQTSMYLCASSLGQGSSEAFFGQGTRLTVV.

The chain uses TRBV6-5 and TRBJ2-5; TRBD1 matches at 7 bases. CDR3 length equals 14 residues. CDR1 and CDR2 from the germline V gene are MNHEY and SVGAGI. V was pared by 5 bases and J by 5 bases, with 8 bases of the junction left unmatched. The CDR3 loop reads CASSPGGRLETQYF. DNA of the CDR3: TGTGCCAGCAGTCCAGGGGGAAGGCTGGAGACCCAGTACTTC.

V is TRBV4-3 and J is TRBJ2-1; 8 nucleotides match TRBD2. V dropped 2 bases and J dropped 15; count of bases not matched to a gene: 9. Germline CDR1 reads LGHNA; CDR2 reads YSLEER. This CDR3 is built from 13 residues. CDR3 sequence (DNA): TGCGCCAGCAGCCAAAACAGAGGGACTAGTGGGTTCTTC. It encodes CASSQNRGTSGFF.

Here the CDR3 DNA reads TGTGCCAGCTCAATACAGGAGTGGACCCAGTACTTC. It translates to CASSIQEWTQYF. The V gene is TRBV18, the J gene TRBJ2-5, with D possibly being TRBD1 (5 bases). This CDR3 has 12 residues. Looked up from germline, CDR1 is KGHSH and CDR2 is LQKENI. V gave up 5 bases and J gave up 7 bases, with 11 bases separating them.

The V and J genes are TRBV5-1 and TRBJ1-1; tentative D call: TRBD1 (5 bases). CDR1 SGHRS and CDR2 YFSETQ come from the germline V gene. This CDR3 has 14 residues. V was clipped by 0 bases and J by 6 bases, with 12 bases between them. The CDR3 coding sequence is TGCGCCAGCAGCTTGGGAGGTTTAGGGGCTGAAGCTTTCTTT. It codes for CASSLGGLGAEAFF.

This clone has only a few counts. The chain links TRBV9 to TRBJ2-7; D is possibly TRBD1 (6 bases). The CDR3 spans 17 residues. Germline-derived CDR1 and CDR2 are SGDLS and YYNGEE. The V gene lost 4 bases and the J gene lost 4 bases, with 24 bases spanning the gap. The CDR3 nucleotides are TGTGCCAGCAGCACGCGACAGGAGACCCAGACGATTTACGAGCAGTACTTC. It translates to CASSTRQETQTIYEQYF. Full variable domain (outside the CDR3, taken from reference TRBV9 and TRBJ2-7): DSGVTQTPKHLITATGQRVTLRCSPRSGDLSVYWYQQSLDQGLQFLIQYYNGEERAKGNILERFSAQQFPDLHSELNLSSLELGDSALYFCASSTRQETQTIYEQYFGPGTRLTVT.